The rows below give T cell receptor beta chains drawn from one sample of a study of post-analysis software for immune sequencing data. MiXCR was run by TCRdb on the PCR reads, yielding one entry per CDR3 protein. The data contain about 210,000 distinct CDR3 sequences, around 30% of them singletons. What was sequenced was blood. The receptor set was obtained from a girl aged 2-17 years with multiple sclerosis. The CDR3 runs from the conserved cysteine through the conserved F or W.

TRBJ2-1,TRBV14,17,CASSQGETGKRWNEQFF
TRBJ2-4,TRBV2,14,CASGSSLAKNIQYF
TRBJ2-7,TRBV7-9,12,CASSQGLSEQYF
TRBJ2-7,TRBV27,15,CASSSWAGGNYEQYF
TRBJ1-2,TRBV20-1,10,CQGGSYGYTF
TRBJ2-5,TRBV29-1,14,CSVDGTSGQETQYF
-,TRBV11-2,16,CVSSPRRDRGPETQYF
TRBJ2-5,TRBV28,14,CASSLEGDRETQYF
TRBJ1-4,TRBV5-1,19,CAGSLGGGPPIATNEKLFF
TRBJ2-2,TRBV30,14,CAWRTSGNTGELFF
TRBJ1-1,TRBV7-3,14,CASSLTGRNTEAFF
TRBJ1-5,TRBV28,16,CASSSGPTGGDQPQHF
TRBJ2-5,TRBV20-1,14,CSARGTGKGETQYF
TRBJ1-6,TRBV20-1,14,CSASKLQGTSPLHF
TRBJ2-3,TRBV28,17,CASSLRTSGRGTDTQYF
TRBJ2-1,TRBV11-2,15,CASSSPSGVYNEQFF
TRBJ2-1,TRBV28,17,CASSTLTSRPSYNEQFF
TRBJ1-4,TRBV5-1,17,CASSLVGSHATNEKLFF
TRBJ2-7,TRBV7-9,13,CASSHRSDYEQYF
TRBJ2-7,TRBV6-2/TRBV6-3,13,CASRWDRVYEQYF
TRBJ2-3,TRBV29-1,14,CSVGLAGGTDTQYF
TRBJ2-3,TRBV5-1,16,CASSPGLAGAADTQYF
TRBJ2-1,TRBV2,14,CASRVAQGKNEQFF
TRBJ1-2,TRBV5-1,13,CASSQDSIYGYTF
TRBJ2-5,TRBV28,15,CASSRQGLAQETQYF
TRBJ2-7,TRBV4-1,15,CASSQDLRPAYEQYF
TRBJ2-5,TRBV7-3,15,CASSLWAGGTETQYF
TRBJ2-5,TRBV5-1,15,CASCRSGSLVGEQYF
TRBJ1-1,TRBV7-6,17,CASSLDPQGAGNTEAFF
TRBJ1-1,TRBV4-1,17,CASSREAGSARGRRSFF
TRBJ2-3,TRBV10-3,18,CAISESTGTSGETDTQYF
TRBJ2-3,TRBV20-1,13,CSAEGLSGDTQYF
TRBJ1-4,TRBV20-1,12,CSAREGVNRLFF
TRBJ2-1,TRBV6-1,13,CASEQGIYNEQFF
TRBJ2-1,TRBV2,12,CASNTDGNEQFF
TRBJ2-7,TRBV20-1,14,CSAKLAFNSYEQYF
TRBJ2-1,TRBV20-1,14,CSAIYRLAGNEQFF
TRBJ2-5,TRBV24-1,13,CATSDRDQETQYF
TRBJ2-4,TRBV3-1,16,CASSQDLAGRRRIQYF
TRBJ2-7,TRBV28,15,CASRRGLAGSYEQYF
TRBJ2-1,TRBV5-1,15,CASSLGTGNCDEQFF
TRBJ2-1,TRBV29-1,12,CSVERSGIEQFF
TRBJ2-7,TRBV7-9,13,CASSLSGPCEQYF
TRBJ1-2,TRBV5-1,15,CASSFRTGGQDGYTF
TRBJ2-5,TRBV5-4,16,CASSSRLAGEYETQYF
-,TRBV7-9,14,CASSPRGSPYEQYF
TRBJ2-7,TRBV6-6,11,CASTKGTEQYF
TRBJ2-3,TRBV5-1,15,CASSLALGPTDTQYF
TRBJ2-3,TRBV5-1,15,CASSLEAVGSDTQYF
TRBJ2-7,TRBV5-1,16,CASSRGDREESYEQYF
TRBJ2-7,TRBV5-1,15,CASSPGGGITTEQYF
TRBJ1-1,TRBV4-1,14,CASSAKTGQNEAFF
TRBJ2-2,TRBV9,15,CASSVVAGRTGERFF
TRBJ1-2,TRBV28,14,CASSLGQQLYGYTF
TRBJ2-1,TRBV20-1,14,CSAPTVPSYNEQFF
TRBJ1-5,TRBV20-1,15,CSARDLSSENQPQHF
TRBJ1-5,TRBV12-3/TRBV12-4,15,CASSSPGDRNQPQHF
TRBJ2-7,TRBV5-1,15,CASSLEVTGSYEQYF
TRBJ2-5,TRBV5-1,17,CASSLGIGQGSQETQYF